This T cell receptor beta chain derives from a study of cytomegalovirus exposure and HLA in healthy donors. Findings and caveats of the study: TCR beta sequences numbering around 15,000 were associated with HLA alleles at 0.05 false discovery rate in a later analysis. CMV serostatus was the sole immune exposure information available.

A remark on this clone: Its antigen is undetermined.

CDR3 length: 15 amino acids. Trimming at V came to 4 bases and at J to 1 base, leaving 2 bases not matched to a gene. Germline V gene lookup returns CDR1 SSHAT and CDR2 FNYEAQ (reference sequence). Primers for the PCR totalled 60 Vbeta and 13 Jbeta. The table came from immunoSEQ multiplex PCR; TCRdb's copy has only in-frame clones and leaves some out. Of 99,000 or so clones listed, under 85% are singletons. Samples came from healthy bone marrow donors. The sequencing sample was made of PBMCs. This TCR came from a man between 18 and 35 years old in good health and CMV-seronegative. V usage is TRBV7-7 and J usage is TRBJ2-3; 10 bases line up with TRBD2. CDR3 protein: CASSSGLAGTDTQYF. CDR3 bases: TGTGCCAGCAGCTCCGGACTAGCGGGCACAGATACGCAGTATTTT.